This is a list of T cell receptor beta chains from one sample in a study of cytomegalovirus exposure and HLA in healthy donors. Sequenced by immunoSEQ multiplex PCR; TCRdb stores in-frame clones only, minus some. The sample lists 70,000 or so clones, about 70% occurring once. Sequencing was performed on PBMCs. Source of these receptors: a woman aged 25-40 years in good health and CMV-seronegative. The CDR3 runs from the conserved cysteine through the conserved F or W. Each record gives: V gene, D gene, J gene, clone size, CDR3 DNA, CDR3 protein. D genes are given only for firm matches. Only some rows state a clone size, as once, few, many or a class for expanded clones.

V gene: TRBV5-1
D gene: -
J gene: TRBJ2-2
clone size: -
CDR3 DNA: TGCGCCAGCAGCTCTGCCGGGCGGGGAAACACCGGGGAGCTGTTTTTT
CDR3 protein: CASSSAGRGNTGELFF

V gene: TRBV9
D gene: TRBD2
J gene: TRBJ2-1
clone size: few
CDR3 DNA: TGTGCCAGCAGCGTAACTAGCGGTGGGCCAAATGAGCAGTTCTTC
CDR3 protein: CASSVTSGGPNEQFF

V gene: TRBV25-1
D gene: -
J gene: TRBJ1-3
clone size: -
CDR3 DNA: TGTGCCAGCAGTGATTTAGGAAACACCATATATTTT
CDR3 protein: CASSDLGNTIYF

V gene: TRBV10-2
D gene: -
J gene: TRBJ2-5
clone size: -
CDR3 DNA: TGCGCCAGCAGTTCCACAGGGAGGGGAAACCAAGAGACCCAGTACTTC
CDR3 protein: CASSSTGRGNQETQYF

V gene: TRBV14
D gene: -
J gene: TRBJ1-1
clone size: -
CDR3 DNA: TGTGCCAGCAGCCAAGGAGGTCGGGACACTGAAGCTTTCTTT
CDR3 protein: CASSQGGRDTEAFF

V gene: TRBV6-5
D gene: -
J gene: TRBJ1-6
clone size: -
CDR3 DNA: TGTGCCAGCAGTTACCTAGCGGAATTTTCACCCCTCCACTTT
CDR3 protein: CASSYLAEFSPLHF

V gene: TRBV2
D gene: -
J gene: TRBJ1-3
clone size: -
CDR3 DNA: TGTGCCAGCAGTAGCGACAGGCGAAACACCATATATTTT
CDR3 protein: CASSSDRRNTIYF

V gene: TRBV15
D gene: TRBD2
J gene: TRBJ2-5
clone size: -
CDR3 DNA: TGTGCCACCAGCCTGCGGGGGGGGCAAGAGACCCAGTACTTC
CDR3 protein: CATSLRGGQETQYF

V gene: TRBV29-1
D gene: TRBD1
J gene: TRBJ1-2
clone size: -
CDR3 DNA: TGCAGCGGGGGGACAGGGGGATATGGCTACACCTTC
CDR3 protein: CSGGTGGYGYTF

V gene: TRBV6-6
D gene: TRBD1
J gene: TRBJ1-5
clone size: once
CDR3 DNA: TGTGCCAGCAGTACCGACAGGGGGTCAGGCAATCAGCCCCAGCATTTT
CDR3 protein: CASSTDRGSGNQPQHF

V gene: TRBV27
D gene: -
J gene: TRBJ2-7
clone size: -
CDR3 DNA: TGTGCCAGCAGTTTATCGCGTCAGACAGAGCAGTACTTC
CDR3 protein: CASSLSRQTEQYF

V gene: TRBV7-2
D gene: -
J gene: TRBJ2-3
clone size: few
CDR3 DNA: TGTGCCAGCAGCTTAGATACTAGCACAGATACGCAGTATTTT
CDR3 protein: CASSLDTSTDTQYF

V gene: TRBV20-1
D gene: -
J gene: TRBJ1-2
clone size: -
CDR3 DNA: TGCAGTGCTAGCGGTAACTATGGCTACACCTTC
CDR3 protein: CSASGNYGYTF

V gene: TRBV28
D gene: -
J gene: TRBJ1-2
clone size: -
CDR3 DNA: TGTGCCAGCAGTTTGGGGGGGGCATCTGGCTACACCTTC
CDR3 protein: CASSLGGASGYTF

V gene: TRBV6-4
D gene: -
J gene: TRBJ2-3
clone size: -
CDR3 DNA: TGTGCCAGCAGTGACTTAGTCACAGATACGCAGTATTTT
CDR3 protein: CASSDLVTDTQYF

V gene: TRBV2
D gene: -
J gene: TRBJ2-1
clone size: -
CDR3 DNA: TGTGCCAGCAGCCCCACCGGGGGAGGGGGCAATGAGCAGTTCTTC
CDR3 protein: CASSPTGGGGNEQFF

V gene: TRBV13
D gene: TRBD2
J gene: TRBJ2-3
clone size: -
CDR3 DNA: TGTGCCAGCAGCCCAATGACCGTAGCGGGGTGGGATAGCACAGATACGCAGTATTTT
CDR3 protein: CASSPMTVAGWDSTDTQYF

V gene: TRBV9
D gene: TRBD1
J gene: TRBJ1-2
clone size: -
CDR3 DNA: TGTGCCAGCAGCCCTGGACAGGCCCATGGCTACACCTTC
CDR3 protein: CASSPGQAHGYTF

V gene: TRBV5-6
D gene: -
J gene: TRBJ1-5
clone size: -
CDR3 DNA: TGTGCCAGCAGCCTCCTCAGGGATCAGCCCCAGCATTTT
CDR3 protein: CASSLLRDQPQHF

V gene: TRBV9
D gene: -
J gene: TRBJ2-7
clone size: -
CDR3 DNA: TGTGCCAGCAGCGCTTATAGCGGTTTCTCCTACGAGCAGTACTTC
CDR3 protein: CASSAYSGFSYEQYF

V gene: TRBV9
D gene: -
J gene: TRBJ2-7
clone size: -
CDR3 DNA: TGTGCCAGCAGCAAAGCTGGGGGGACCTACGAGCAGTACTTC
CDR3 protein: CASSKAGGTYEQYF

V gene: TRBV5-6
D gene: TRBD1
J gene: TRBJ1-1
clone size: -
CDR3 DNA: TGTGCCAGCAGCTTGGTACAGGGGGCCTACACTGAAGCTTTCTTT
CDR3 protein: CASSLVQGAYTEAFF